The rows below give T cell receptor beta chains drawn from one sample of a study of tumor-infiltrating lymphocytes in glioblastoma multiforme. MiXCR, applied by TCRdb to the multiplex PCR reads, yields one record per CDR3 protein. The table includes some 15,000 distinct CDR3 sequences, under 85% detected once. The sequenced sample was brain tumor tissue. The receptors derive from a male donor with glioblastoma. CDR3s include the opening cysteine and the closing phenylalanine or tryptophan. Each record gives: clone size, V gene, J gene, D gene, CDR3 DNA, CDR3 protein. A D gene is named only where the DNA matches it firmly. Only part of the rows carry a size: once, few, many, or a class if the clone is expanded.

clone_size: .
v_call: TRBV7-9
j_call: TRBJ2-2
d_call: .
cdr3_nt: TGTGCCAGCAGGGGCGGGGACGGGGAGCTGTTTTTT
cdr3_aa: CASRGGDGELFF

clone_size: .
v_call: TRBV5-6
j_call: TRBJ2-7
d_call: TRBD1
cdr3_nt: TGTGCCAGCAACACAGGGGCTGCCCCCCGGCAGTGCTTC
cdr3_aa: CASNTGAAPRQCF

clone_size: many
v_call: TRBV6-5
j_call: TRBJ2-5
d_call: .
cdr3_nt: TGTGCCAGCAGTTATGGACAGAACCAAGAGACCCAGTACTTC
cdr3_aa: CASSYGQNQETQYF

clone_size: .
v_call: TRBV6-6
j_call: TRBJ2-7
d_call: .
cdr3_nt: TGTGCCAGCAGTTACTCGGGTCTCACACCGGCCTACGAGCAGTACTTC
cdr3_aa: CASSYSGLTPAYEQYF

clone_size: .
v_call: TRBV29-1
j_call: TRBJ2-2
d_call: .
cdr3_nt: TGCAGCGTTGAAGATCTCCTTGGAGGGGCGCCGGTCACCGGGGAACTGTCTTTT
cdr3_aa: CSVEDLLGGAPVTGELSF

clone_size: .
v_call: TRBV10-3
j_call: TRBJ1-3
d_call: .
cdr3_nt: TGTGCCATCAGTGAGTCCGCACAGGGAAACACCATATATTTT
cdr3_aa: CAISESAQGNTIYF

clone_size: .
v_call: TRBV6-1
j_call: TRBJ2-1
d_call: .
cdr3_nt: TGTGCCAGCGACGGCAGTACCTCCGGTGAGCAGTTCTTC
cdr3_aa: CASDGSTSGEQFF

clone_size: few
v_call: TRBV20-1
j_call: TRBJ2-5
d_call: .
cdr3_nt: TGCAGTGCTGGTAGGACCCTCGGGACCCAGTACTTC
cdr3_aa: CSAGRTLGTQYF

clone_size: .
v_call: TRBV12-3/TRBV12-4
j_call: TRBJ1-6
d_call: .
cdr3_nt: TGTGCCATCAGCCCCTACAGGAGGTCATCCCTCCACTTT
cdr3_aa: CAISPYRRSSLHF

clone_size: .
v_call: TRBV4-2
j_call: TRBJ2-5
d_call: .
cdr3_nt: TGTGCCAGCAGCAAATATCTAACCGGTTGGGTGGCCCAAGAGACCCAGTACTTC
cdr3_aa: CASSKYLTGWVAQETQYF

clone_size: .
v_call: TRBV12-3/TRBV12-4
j_call: TRBJ2-3
d_call: .
cdr3_nt: TGTGCCAGCAGTAATCAGGGCGGTAGCACAGATACGCAGTATTTT
cdr3_aa: CASSNQGGSTDTQYF

clone_size: .
v_call: TRBV11-2
j_call: TRBJ2-1
d_call: TRBD1
cdr3_nt: TGTGCCGGCAGCTTAGGGCAGGGGGCCTACAATGAGCAGTTCTTC
cdr3_aa: CAGSLGQGAYNEQFF

clone_size: .
v_call: TRBV11-2
j_call: TRBJ1-4
d_call: TRBD1
cdr3_nt: TGTGCCAGCAGCTTAGACGGGACAGGGGAGTCTGACGAACTGTTTTTT
cdr3_aa: CASSLDGTGESDELFF